This T cell receptor beta chain was obtained from a study of blood T cell repertoires in COVID-19. At the level of the study: Donors in the United States, Italy and Spain gave samples during acute or convalescent COVID-19.

CDR3 length equals 13 residues. V dropped 4 bases and J dropped 10 bases, with 14 bases sitting between them. CDR1 and CDR2 (germline): MNHEY, SMNVEV (reference sequence). Participant-reported clinical history was the basis for cohort assignment. Resolution of symptoms, clearance, or two negative PCRs was present in recovered Cohort 3 donors. Methods used by the authors: Researchers report that nucleated cell counts were estimated from reference gene primer amplification. The table came from immunoSEQ multiplex PCR; TCRdb's copy has only in-frame clones and leaves some out. Clone size and V and J calls were adopted from that table, with D and trimming inferred from the DNA. In the table there are under 300,000 clones, roughly 85% of which are singletons.

The chain has TRBV27 and TRBJ1-3, with D perhaps matching TRBD1 (6 bases). Material: PBMCs or T cells enriched from blood (not recorded which). The TCR originated in a woman aged 45-60 years who had recovered from COVID-19. The CDR3 coding sequence is TGTGCCAGCAGTTCAAGGGGGAGCGAGACCATATATTTT. As protein: CASSSRGSETIYF.